These 18 T cell receptor beta chains originate from one sample sequenced in a study of T cells in Graves' hyperthyroidism and ophthalmopathy. RNA transcripts yielded amplified TCR beta CDR3 regions. First-round RT-PCR with HTBI primers amplified the TCR CDR3 region. TCRdb re-analysed the multiplex PCR reads in MiXCR, keeping a single row per CDR3 protein. Of roughly 240,000 distinct CDR3 sequences in the sample, about a sixth were seen once. Sequenced sample: blood. The receptors were gathered from a woman aged 18-29 years with Graves' ophthalmopathy.

This clonotype was found many times. This chain joins TRBV20-1 and TRBJ2-3, with 9 bases aligning to TRBD2. V gave up 3 bases and J gave up 4 bases; unmatched junction bases: 11. Germline values: CDR1 DFQATT, CDR2 SNEGSKA (reference sequence). The CDR3 sequence is 16 residues long. The CDR3 bases are TGCAGTGCTAGGAATCCGCGGGAGGGTGTCGCAGATACGCAGTATTTT. Amino acid sequence: CSARNPREGVADTQYF.

A note on this clonotype: A read error may be the cause here, since a much bigger clone is one base away. The chain couples TRBV15 to TRBJ1-1; D may be TRBD1 (6 bases). V was pared by 2 bases and J by 4 bases, with 14 bases between. From germline, CDR1 is LNHNV and CDR2 YYDKDF (reference sequence). CDR3 length: 15 amino acids. CDR3 nucleotide sequence: TGTGCCACCAGCAGACTAAAGGGGGGGGTCACTGAAGCTTTCTTT. Translating gives CATSRLKGGVTEAFF. Combining the CDR3 with reference TRBV15 and TRBJ1-1 gives the whole variable domain DAMVIQNPRYQVTQFGKPVTLSCSQTLNHNVMYWYQQKSSQAPKLLFHYYDKDFNNEADTPDNFQSRRPNTSFCFLDIRSPGLGDTAMYLCATSRLKGGVTEAFFGQGTRLTVV.

In its sample, this clonotype was seen many times. The chain employs TRBV12-3 or TRBV12-4 and TRBJ1-5; no clear D. The CDR3 sequence is 14 residues long. Trimming removed 2 bases from V and 4 bases from J, with 9 bases in between. This CDR3 is CASSLKSSNQPQHF. The CDR3 nucleotides read TGTGCCAGCAGTTTAAAATCTAGTAATCAGCCCCAGCATTTT.

This clonotype was seen repeatedly, ten times or more. This sequence joins TRBV10-3 and TRBJ2-7; D possibly corresponds to TRBD1 (6 bases). The CDR3 has 13 residues. The germline V and J ends were trimmed by 4 bases and 2 bases, with 9 bases remaining between them. CDR1 ENHRY and CDR2 SYGVKD come from the germline V gene. This chain's CDR3 is CAISVRTAYEQYF. Written as DNA, the CDR3 is TGTGCCATCAGTGTTCGGACAGCCTACGAGCAGTACTTC.

In the case of this clonotype: Given a much more abundant clone one base away, this may be a read error. The rearrangement joins TRBV18 to TRBJ2-2; 7 nucleotides align to TRBD1. In germline, CDR1 is KGHSH, CDR2 LQKENI. This CDR3 contains 16 residues. With V trimmed by 1 base and J by 2 bases, 4 bases remained unmatched. The CDR3 coding sequence is TGTGCCAGCTCACCACAGGGACAGCTAAACACCGGGGAGCTGTTTTTT. Protein sequence: CASSPQGQLNTGELFF.

In this sample, this clonotype turned up many times. The chain uses TRBV6-5 and TRBJ1-2, with D unclear. The V end was cut by 0 bases, the J end by 8 bases, with 7 bases between. The CDR3 is made up of 12 amino acids. Germline CDR1 is MNHEY and CDR2 is SVGAGI. The CDR3 bases are TGTGCCAGCAGTTACTCAGGAAAGGGCTACACCTTC. Translating it yields CASSYSGKGYTF.

This clonotype was detected ten times or more. This chain uses TRBV20-1 with TRBJ1-5, with a possible D match to TRBD1 (6 bases). V was trimmed by 2 bases and J by 3 bases, leaving 11 bases between them. Germline V gene lookup returns CDR1 DFQATT and CDR2 SNEGSKA (reference sequence). The CDR3 has 14 amino acids. The CDR3: CSARLGQNNQPQHF. The CDR3 DNA sequence: TGCAGTGCTAGACTTGGACAGAACAATCAGCCCCAGCATTTT.

This clonotype showed up many times. The gene calls are TRBV13 and TRBJ1-2; TRBD1 aligns across 8 bases. The length of the CDR3 is 16 residues. Germline lookup yields CDR1 PRHDT and CDR2 FYEKMQ (reference sequence). Germline trimming cut 5 bases from V and 4 bases from J; bases unmatched to any gene: 12. As DNA, the CDR3 is TGTGCCAGCAGCAAAGTTCCGGCAGGGGGCGGCTATGGCTACACCTTC. Encoded protein: CASSKVPAGGGYGYTF.

This clonotype has ten or more counts. The chain joins TRBV18 to TRBJ2-7; D might be TRBD2 (5 bases). The CDR3 is 14 residues long. The germline CDR1 and CDR2 sequences are KGHSH and LQKENI. Trimming left V 3 bases short and J 0 bases short, with 9 bases between. CDR3 coding DNA: TGTGCCAGCTCACCCAGCGGTAGCTCCTACGAGCAGTACTTC. Translated: CASSPSGSSYEQYF.

This clonotype has ten or more counts. The CDR3 region has the DNA TGCAGTGCTATCCGTGCGACGGTGAACACTGAAGCTTTCTTT. Translation: CSAIRATVNTEAFF. This sequence joins TRBV20-1 and TRBJ1-1; no clear D. The CDR3 spans 14 residues. Trimming left V 4 bases short and J 0 bases short, with 12 bases between. Germline V lookup: CDR1 DFQATT, CDR2 SNEGSKA (reference sequence).

The chain uses TRBV20-1 and TRBJ2-1; 9 bases align to TRBD2. This CDR3 is 14 amino acids long. In germline, CDR1 is DFQATT, CDR2 SNEGSKA (reference sequence). The ends lost 3 bases at V and 3 bases at J; junction bases unmatched: 3. As DNA, the CDR3 is TGCAGTGCTAGTAGTAGCGGGGGCTACAATGAGCAGTTCTTC. Protein product: CSASSSGGYNEQFF.

This clonotype appeared many times. The chain joins TRBV28 to TRBJ2-5; weak D call: TRBD2 (5 bases). Germline V CDR1 and CDR2: MDHEN, SYDVKM. The CDR3 has 15 residues. Trimming shortened V by 6 bases and J by 3 bases, and 17 bases separated the two germline ends. This CDR3 is CASSLLGSGEETQYF. The CDR3 coding sequence is TGTGCCAGCAGCCTTCTGGGGTCCGGGGAAGAGACCCAGTACTTC. The full variable domain, with the rest looked up from reference TRBV28 and TRBJ2-5, is DVKVTQSSRYLVKRTGEKVFLECVQDMDHENMFWYRQDPGLGLRLIYFSYDVKMKEKGDIPEGYSVSREKKERFSLILESASTNQTSMYLCASSLLGSGEETQYFGPGTRLLVL.

The rearrangement links TRBV7-3 to TRBJ2-3; TRBD2 matches at 9 bases. V gave up 2 bases and J gave up 4 bases; unmatched junction bases: 13. The CDR3 has 18 amino acids. CDR1 is SGHTA and CDR2 is FQGTGA in the germline V gene. For the CDR3, the DNA is TGTGCCAGCAGCTTAGGTCCTTGGGCGGGGGGGCCGTCAGATACGCAGTATTTT. It codes for CASSLGPWAGGPSDTQYF.

This clonotype was seen many times. This chain connects TRBV10-3 to TRBJ2-1; 12 bases line up with TRBD2. Germline V gene data show CDR1 as ENHRY and CDR2 as SYGVKD. The CDR3 sequence is 15 residues long. The V segment lost 10 bases and the J segment 6 bases; nucleotides outside the gene matches: 10. The CDR3 reads CATEPLAGGTNEQFF. CDR3 DNA: TGTGCCACCGAACCCCTAGCGGGAGGGACCAATGAGCAGTTCTTC.

This clonotype was seen many times. The chain has TRBV24-1 and TRBJ2-5, with TRBD1 identical over 12 bases. V lost 5 bases and J lost 5; bases outside the gene matches: 11. The CDR3 spans 17 residues. The germline V gene has CDR1 KGHDR and CDR2 SFDVKD. The CDR3 region has the DNA TGTGCCACCAGTGGGTCGGGACAGGGGGCGCTGGGGGAGACCCAGTACTTC. The encoded protein is CATSGSGQGALGETQYF.

The V call is TRBV2, the J call TRBJ2-1; 10 positions match TRBD2. Losses at the gene ends were 7 bases for V and 1 base for J; bases not matched to a gene: 7. The length of the CDR3 is 16 residues. Germline assignment: CDR1 SNHLY and CDR2 FYNNEI. In DNA form, the CDR3 reads TGTGCCAGCATTCAAGCGGGAGGGCCTTCCTACAATGAGCAGTTCTTC. Amino acids: CASIQAGGPSYNEQFF.

This clonotype was seen repeatedly, ten times or more. The J gene is TRBJ2-5, the V gene TRBV28; D not certain. Germline CDR1 MDHEN, CDR2 SYDVKM. Trimming pared 6 bases from V and 5 bases from J, leaving 13 bases between. The CDR3 is made up of 13 amino acids. The CDR3 loop is CASRTDPTETQYF. DNA for the CDR3: TGTGCCAGCAGGACCGACCCCACGGAGACCCAGTACTTC.

At least ten counts were recorded for this clonotype. This rearrangement joins TRBV18 to TRBJ2-3, with D unresolved. V dropped 6 bases and J dropped 0 bases, with 19 bases sitting between them. This CDR3 has 17 residues. Germline CDR1 is KGHSH and CDR2 is LQKENI. The CDR3 region has the DNA TGTGCCAGCTCTCCGAGTATCACGAGATCTAGCACAGATACGCAGTATTTT. Translating gives CASSPSITRSSTDTQYF.